This T cell receptor beta chain is drawn from a study of radiotherapy plus CTLA-4 blockade in lung cancer. Study-wide context: Among all patients, roughly 19% showed objective responses, while approximately 30% had disease control.

On this clone: What it recognizes is unknown.

Enrolled patients, whose metastatic non-small-cell lung cancer was chemo-refractory, received focal radiation plus CTLA-4 blockade with ipilimumab. The V and J ends lost 2 bases and 4 bases respectively, with 8 bases between them. The CDR3 runs to 13 residues. Germline CDR1 and CDR2: MDHEN and SYDVKM. Profiled with immunoSEQ multiplex PCR; TCRdb holds only in-frame clones, not every one. The table includes about 100,000 clones, 83% detected once. Study results and caveats: In blood, early T cell clone dynamics reportedly predicted response best, together with interferon-beta. TCR clones from tumors expanded in blood after radiotherapy plus ipilimumab.

The genes are TRBV28 and TRBJ1-2; no reliable D call. The sequences come from peripheral blood, collected from a patient treated with radiotherapy plus ipilimumab. This TCR was sampled from a human donor with non-small cell lung cancer who had stable disease on radiotherapy plus ipilimumab. This CDR3 is CASSLKGPYGYTF. The DNA of the CDR3 is TGTGCCAGCAGTTTAAAGGGCCCCTATGGCTACACCTTC.